This TCR beta chain appears in the sequencing data of a study of blood T cells in healthy people across ages. Together with a sample-barcoded 5' primer, a J-beta primer mix was included in a second PCR lasting 7 to 11 cycles. Each CDR3 protein gets one entry after TCRdb re-called the 5' RACE reads with MiXCR. This table has more than 1 million distinct CDR3 sequences, under 55% appearing once. V lost 4 bases and J lost 5, with 12 bases in between. The CDR3 contains 13 residues. Per the germline V gene, CDR1 is SGHRS and CDR2 is YFSETQ. Sample: blood. The sequence came from a woman aged 60-75 years in good health. This chain connects TRBV5-1 to TRBJ2-5, with a possible D match to TRBD2 (5 bases). CDR3 residues: CASSRGTGETQYF. CDR3 bases: TGCGCCAGCAGCCGGGGAACGGGGGAGACCCAGTACTTC.